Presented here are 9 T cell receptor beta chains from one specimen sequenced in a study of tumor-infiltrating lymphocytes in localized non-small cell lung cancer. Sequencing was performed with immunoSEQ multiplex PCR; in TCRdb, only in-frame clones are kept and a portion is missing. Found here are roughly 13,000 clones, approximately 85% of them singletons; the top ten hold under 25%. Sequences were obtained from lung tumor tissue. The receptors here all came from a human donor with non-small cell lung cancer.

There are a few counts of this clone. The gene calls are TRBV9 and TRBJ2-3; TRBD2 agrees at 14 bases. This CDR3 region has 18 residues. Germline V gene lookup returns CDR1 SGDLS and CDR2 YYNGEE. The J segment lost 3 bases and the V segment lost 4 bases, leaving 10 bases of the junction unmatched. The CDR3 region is CASSPGTSGSLGTDTQYF. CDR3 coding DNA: TGTGCCAGCAGCCCCGGGACTAGCGGGAGCTTGGGAACAGATACGCAGTATTTT.

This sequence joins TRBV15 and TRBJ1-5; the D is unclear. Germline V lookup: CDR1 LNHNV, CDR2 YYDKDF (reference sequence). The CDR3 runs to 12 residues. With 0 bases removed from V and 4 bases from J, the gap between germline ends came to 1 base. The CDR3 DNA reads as TGTGCCACCAGCAGAGAAAATCAGCCCCAGCATTTT. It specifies CATSRENQPQHF.

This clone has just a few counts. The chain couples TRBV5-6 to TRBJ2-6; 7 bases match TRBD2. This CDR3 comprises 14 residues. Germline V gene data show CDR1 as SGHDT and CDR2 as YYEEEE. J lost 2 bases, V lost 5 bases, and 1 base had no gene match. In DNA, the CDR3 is TGTGCCAGCAGTCGGGGGGCTGGGGCCAACGTCCTGACTTTC. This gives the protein CASSRGAGANVLTF.

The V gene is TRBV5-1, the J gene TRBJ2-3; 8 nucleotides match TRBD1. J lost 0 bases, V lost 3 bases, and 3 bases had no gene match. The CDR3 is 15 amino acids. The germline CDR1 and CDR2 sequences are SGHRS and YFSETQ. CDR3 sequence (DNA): TGCGCCAGCAGCTCACAGGGGGAAAGCACAGATACGCAGTATTTT. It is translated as CASSSQGESTDTQYF. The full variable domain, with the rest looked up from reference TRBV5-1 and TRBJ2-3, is KAGVTQTPRYLIKTRGQQVTLSCSPISGHRSVSWYQQTPGQGLQFLFEYFSETQRNKGNFPGRFSGRQFSNSRSEMNVSTLELGDSALYLCASSSQGESTDTQYFGPGTRLTVL.

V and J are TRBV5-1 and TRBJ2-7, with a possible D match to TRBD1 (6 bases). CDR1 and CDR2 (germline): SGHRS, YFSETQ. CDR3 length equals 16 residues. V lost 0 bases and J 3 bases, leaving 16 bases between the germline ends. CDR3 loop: CASSLAFTGSRYEQYF. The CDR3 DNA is TGCGCCAGCAGCTTGGCCTTTACAGGGAGTCGCTACGAGCAGTACTTC.

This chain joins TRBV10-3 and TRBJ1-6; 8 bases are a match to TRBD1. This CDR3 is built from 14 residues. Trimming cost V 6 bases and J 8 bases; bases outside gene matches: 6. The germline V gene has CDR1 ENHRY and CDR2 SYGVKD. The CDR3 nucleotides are TGTGCCATCAGGGCAGGGGGCGTGGATTCACCCCTCCACTTT. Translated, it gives CAIRAGGVDSPLHF.

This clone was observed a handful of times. CDR3 region: CASSFSSPNEKLFF. In nucleotides, the CDR3 is TGCGCCAGCAGCTTTTCCAGCCCCAATGAAAAACTGTTTTTT. The chain recombines TRBV5-1 with TRBJ1-4; no clear D gene. Per germline, CDR1 SGHRS and CDR2 YFSETQ. This CDR3 is built from 14 residues. Trimming shortened V by 2 bases and J by 5 bases, and 10 bases separated the two germline ends.

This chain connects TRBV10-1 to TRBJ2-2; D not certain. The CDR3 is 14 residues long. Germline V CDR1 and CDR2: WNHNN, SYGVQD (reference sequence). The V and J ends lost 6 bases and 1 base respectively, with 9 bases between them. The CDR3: CASRPTGNTGELFF. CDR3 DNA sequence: TGCGCCAGCAGACCCACCGGGAACACCGGGGAGCTGTTTTTT.

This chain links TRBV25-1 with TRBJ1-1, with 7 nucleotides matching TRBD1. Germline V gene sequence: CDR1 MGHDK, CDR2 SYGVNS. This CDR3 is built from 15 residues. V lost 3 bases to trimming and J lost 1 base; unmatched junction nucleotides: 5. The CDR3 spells CASSDPRGANTEAFF. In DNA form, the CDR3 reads TGTGCCAGCAGTGACCCCAGGGGGGCGAACACTGAAGCTTTCTTT.